This TCR beta chain was identified in a study of shared T cell receptors in the human thymus. Germline loops: CDR1 MGHRA, CDR2 YSYEKL. V lost 1 base, J lost 8 bases, and 14 bases lay in between. This CDR3 is 14 amino acids long. Method: immunoSEQ multiplex PCR; TCRdb's copy keeps in-frame clones and lacks some. Among hundreds of thousands of clones listed, 87% were seen once. The same data also contributed to another study, on human thymus T cells. Per that study: Infants, healthy and Finnish, who were having corrective surgery for congenital heart defects served as donors. The source of the thymus tissue was resections taken during corrective heart surgery. Related research has reported that thymic repertoires overlap highly among unrelated individuals.

V and J are TRBV4-1 and TRBJ1-2, with D perhaps matching TRBD1 (5 bases). This receptor was obtained from a boy in the first two years of life with a congenital heart defect. The sequenced sample consisted of thymocytes. The CDR3 coding sequence is TGCGCCAGCAGCCAAGGGCCCCAGGGTTACGGCTACACCTTC. Translating it yields CASSQGPQGYGYTF.